Listed below are T cell receptor beta chains from one sample, sequenced in a study of cytomegalovirus exposure and HLA in healthy donors. The assay was immunoSEQ multiplex PCR, and TCRdb's table has in-frame clones only and misses some. The table shows approximately 190,000 clones, with around 86% occurring only once. Sequenced input: PBMCs. Receptor source: a man aged 40-49 years in good health and CMV-seropositive. Each CDR3 is given with its conserved first and last residue. D genes are given only for firm matches. The listing skips clone size in some rows; elsewhere it reads once, few, many or a size class.

.	TRBJ2-3	TRBV7-2	.	TGTGCCAGCAGCTTAGGGGGGGCAGATACGCAGTATTTT	CASSLGGADTQYF
.	TRBJ1-5	TRBV5-5	.	TGTGCCAGCAGCTTGGAGGAGGCCCACGGGAGCAATCAGCCCCAGCATTTT	CASSLEEAHGSNQPQHF
TRBD1	TRBJ2-7	TRBV9	.	TGTGCCAGCTCTCCCCCCGTGAAGGGGGCTATTCGAGTGCGGCAGTACTTC	CASSPPVKGAIRVRQYF
.	TRBJ2-7	TRBV4-1	few	TGCGCCAGCAGCCAAGAGGGGTCAGGGTTATCCTACGAGCAGTACTTC	CASSQEGSGLSYEQYF
TRBD2	TRBJ2-1	TRBV11-3	.	TGTGCCAGCAGCCCAGGGACTAGCGGATACAATGAGCAGTTCTTC	CASSPGTSGYNEQFF
TRBD2	TRBJ2-5	TRBV15	.	TGTGCCACCAGCAGTCCCACTAGCGGGGGATTTGAGACCCAGTACTTC	CATSSPTSGGFETQYF
.	TRBJ2-5	TRBV4-1	.	TGCGCCAGCAGCCAAGAGAGCCCGGTGAACGATGAGACCCAGTACTTC	CASSQESPVNDETQYF
.	TRBJ2-3	TRBV7-3	.	TGTGCCAGCAGCTTAACTGGGGGGACTACAGATACGCAGTATTTT	CASSLTGGTTDTQYF
TRBD2	TRBJ2-2	TRBV7-8	.	TGTGCCAGCAGCGAGCGGGGGACTAACACCGGGGAGCTGTTTTTT	CASSERGTNTGELFF
TRBD2	TRBJ2-1	TRBV18	.	TGTGCCAGCTCTCAGAGCGGGGGCTCCTACAATGAGCAGTTCTTC	CASSQSGGSYNEQFF
TRBD1	TRBJ2-3	TRBV28	few	TGTGCCAGCAGCTCGAGATGGGGACAGCATCGAGATACGCAGTATTTT	CASSSRWGQHRDTQYF
.	TRBJ2-3	TRBV15	.	TGTGCCACCAGGAGCTTGGTGGGAGCTACGCAGTATTTT	CATRSLVGATQYF
.	TRBJ2-3	TRBV10-1	.	TGCGCCAGCAGTGGGGCCGGGGATCTGAACACAGATACGCAGTATTTT	CASSGAGDLNTDTQYF
.	TRBJ1-1	TRBV6-5	.	TGTGCCAGCAGTTGGCGGGGGCGGTTCGCTTTCTTT	CASSWRGRFAFF
TRBD2	TRBJ2-1	TRBV28	.	TGTGCCAGCAACCCGACTAGCGGGGGGGTGAGCTCCTACAATGAGCAGTTCTTC	CASNPTSGGVSSYNEQFF